These T cell receptor beta chains were read from a single sample in a study of T-cell memory formation after mild COVID-19. A single record per CDR3 protein comes from TCRdb applying MiXCR to the 5' RACE reads. The table has roughly 200,000 distinct CDR3 sequences, around 16% seen once. Sequencing was performed on PBMCs or a T cell subset sorted from them (not recorded which). The receptors come from an adult woman who had mild COVID-19 (a few samples of this study predate the infection). Cell type and time point are not known. Each CDR3 is given with its conserved first and last residue. D genes are given only for firm matches. Clone size is stated in some rows and not others, as once, few, many or a class when expanded.

CDR3 DNA	CDR3 protein	V gene	J gene	clone size	D gene
TGTGCCAGCAGCTCCCCGAAGGTAGCGGGGCTCACCCAGTACTTC	CASSSPKVAGLTQYF	TRBV3-1	TRBJ2-5	-	TRBD2
TGTGCCACCAGCAGGGACCATACTAGCGGGAGTGTCAATGAGCAGTTCTTC	CATSRDHTSGSVNEQFF	TRBV15	TRBJ2-1	many	TRBD2
TGTGCCATCAGCCAGGGGGCTAGTTTCACAGATACGCAGTATTTT	CAISQGASFTDTQYF	TRBV10-3	TRBJ2-3	many	TRBD1
TGCGCCAGCAGCCAAGGGAGGATCGGGGACTATGGCTACACCTTC	CASSQGRIGDYGYTF	TRBV4-1	TRBJ1-2	-	-
TGTGCCAGCAGCTTAGGGGGACTACCCACAGATACGCAGTATTTT	CASSLGGLPTDTQYF	TRBV7-3	TRBJ2-3	-	TRBD2
TGTGCCAGCAGTTCCATCAGATCTAGCGGGAGCTCCTACAATGAGCAGTTCTTC	CASSSIRSSGSSYNEQFF	TRBV6-5	TRBJ2-1	few	TRBD2
TGTGCCAGTACCCTGCGGGACAGGGGGCGGAACATTCAGTACTTC	CASTLRDRGRNIQYF	TRBV19	TRBJ2-4	few	TRBD1
TGTGCCAGCACCTACAGGAGCCAAGAGACCCAGTACTTC	CASTYRSQETQYF	TRBV11-3	TRBJ2-5	once	-
TGTGCCAGCACCAGAACTAGATCTAACGAGCAGTACTTC	CASTRTRSNEQYF	TRBV2	TRBJ2-7	few	-
TGTGCCAGCAGTTTCGCGACAGCGGAGACCCAGTACTTC	CASSFATAETQYF	TRBV12-3/TRBV12-4	TRBJ2-5	few	-
TGTGCCAGCAGCTTGGTGGTCTTAGGCGAGGATACGCAGTATTTT	CASSLVVLGEDTQYF	TRBV5-6	TRBJ2-3	-	-
TGTGCCAGCAGCACTAGGGGGAACACTGAAGCTTTCTTT	CASSTRGNTEAFF	TRBV11-2	TRBJ1-1	-	-
TGTGCCAGCAGCCTAAGACTAGCGGGGACCGGGGAGCTGTTTTTT	CASSLRLAGTGELFF	TRBV7-9	TRBJ2-2	-	TRBD2
TGTGCCAGCAGTACGTTAGCCCCGGGCGTTCAGTACTTC	CASSTLAPGVQYF	TRBV12-3/TRBV12-4	TRBJ2-4	many	-
TGTGCCAGCAGTGCCGCGACCTGGGACGGTGACTATGGCTACACCTTC	CASSAATWDGDYGYTF	TRBV6-1	TRBJ1-2	-	-
TGTGCCAGCAGCTTAGCTGGCACCGGGGAGCTGTTTTTT	CASSLAGTGELFF	TRBV11-2	TRBJ2-2	few	-
TGCGCCAGCAGCGTGGGACAGGCTCTCTATGGCTACACCTTC	CASSVGQALYGYTF	TRBV5-1	TRBJ1-2	few	TRBD1
TGCGCCAGCAGCGCCGGGACTCCCGCCTACAATGAGCAGTTCTTC	CASSAGTPAYNEQFF	TRBV5-1	TRBJ2-1	-	-
TGCGCCAGCCAGGACAGGCGGGCGGGGGAGAACACTGAAGCTTTCTTT	CASQDRRAGENTEAFF	TRBV5-1	TRBJ1-1	-	TRBD1
TGTGCCACCAGCAGAGAGCCAGCGTGGGGTGTTCAGCCCCAGCATTTT	CATSREPAWGVQPQHF	TRBV15	TRBJ1-5	few	-
TGTGCCAGCAGTGATGACGGGACAGGCGCCTACGAGCAGTACTTC	CASSDDGTGAYEQYF	TRBV12-3/TRBV12-4	TRBJ2-7	-	TRBD1
TGTGCCAGCAGCCCGGGACAGGTTAAGACCGGGGAGCTGTTTTTT	CASSPGQVKTGELFF	TRBV7-3	TRBJ2-2	few	TRBD1
TGTGCCAGCAGCCATAAGCGGGGGGGTCTGAACACCGGGGAGCTGTTTTTT	CASSHKRGGLNTGELFF	TRBV3-1	TRBJ2-2	once	TRBD2
TGTGCCAGCAAGATGGGACAGGGTACGCAGTATTTT	CASKMGQGTQYF	TRBV12-3/TRBV12-4	TRBJ2-3	few	TRBD1
TGTGCCACACGAAACGGGCTCAGGGGGAAGGGCGAGCAGTACTTC	CATRNGLRGKGEQYF	TRBV10-3	TRBJ2-7	-	TRBD1
TGTGCCAGCAGCTTGGGGGAGTACTCCTGGGACGAGCAGTACTTC	CASSLGEYSWDEQYF	TRBV5-6	TRBJ2-7	-	-
TGTGCCAGCAGTTTAGTGAGTAGACCAGCCTCTGGAAACACCATATATTTT	CASSLVSRPASGNTIYF	TRBV12-3/TRBV12-4	TRBJ1-3	-	-
TGTGCCAGCAGTCGTTCAGGGATAGGTCCTTTATTC	CASSRSGIGPLF	TRBV2	TRBJ2-7	few	-
TGTGCCAGCAGAGATAACAAGTGGAAAGAGACCCAGTACTTC	CASRDNKWKETQYF	TRBV11-2	TRBJ2-5	medium-sized	-
TGCGCCAGCGGAGGGGATACTGAAGCTTTCTTT	CASGGDTEAFF	TRBV5-1	TRBJ1-1	-	-
TGTGCCAGCAGGGAGTCCGGGACCCACGAGCAGTACTTC	CASRESGTHEQYF	TRBV12-3/TRBV12-4	TRBJ2-7	few	-
TGTGCCAGCAGGGAGACTAGCGGGGGGGCCGGTGAGCAGTTCTTC	CASRETSGGAGEQFF	TRBV2	TRBJ2-1	-	TRBD2
TGTGCCACCTCGCTAGGGGCCTACGAGCAGTACTTC	CATSLGAYEQYF	TRBV28	TRBJ2-7	-	-
TGCGCCAGCAGCTTGTCGGGCCGTCCCAGCACAGATACGCAGTATTTT	CASSLSGRPSTDTQYF	TRBV5-1	TRBJ2-3	medium-sized	-
TGTGCCACCAGTGACCCGGGACTAGCGGGAGGCTACGAGCAGTACTTC	CATSDPGLAGGYEQYF	TRBV24-1	TRBJ2-7	few	TRBD2
TGCAGCTTTTCGGGGCCTGGGTCTTCCGAGCAGTACTTC	CSFSGPGSSEQYF	TRBV20-1	TRBJ2-7	-	-
TGTGCCAGCAGCTCGGAGGGACTAGCAAACAATGAGCAGTTCTTC	CASSSEGLANNEQFF	TRBV7-2	TRBJ2-1	-	TRBD2
TGTGCCAGCTCACGGGACAGGGTCACTGGGGCCAACGTCCTGACTTTC	CASSRDRVTGANVLTF	TRBV18	TRBJ2-6	-	TRBD1
TGTGCCAGCAGTTTTTTTAGCGGGGCACCCGGGGAGCTGTTTTTT	CASSFFSGAPGELFF	TRBV12-3/TRBV12-4	TRBJ2-2	-	TRBD2